A single sample gave rise to the 5 T cell receptor beta chains below, sequenced in a study of blood T cell repertoires in COVID-19. Profiling relied on immunoSEQ multiplex PCR, and the TCRdb table lists in-frame clones only, not all of them. Altogether some 250,000 clones are present, around 90% being singletons, with the ten largest covering around 0.8%. The sample was peripheral blood. The receptors derive from a young woman with acute or convalescent COVID-19.

The rearrangement uses TRBV3-1 (or the pseudogene TRBV3-2) and TRBJ1-4; 7 nucleotides line up with TRBD1. Unmatched junction bases numbered 3, after V lost 3 bases and J lost 5 bases. This CDR3 has 14 amino acids. The germline V gene encodes CDR1 LGHDT and CDR2 YNNKEL (reference sequence). CDR3 region: CASSQRGRNEKLFF. For the CDR3, the DNA is TGTGCCAGCAGCCAGAGGGGGCGCAATGAAAAACTGTTTTTT.

This sequence joins TRBV7-9 and TRBJ1-5; perhaps TRBD1 as D (6 bases). With 2 bases removed from V and 5 bases from J, the gap between germline ends came to 19 bases. CDR1 SEHNR and CDR2 FQNEAQ come from the germline V gene (reference sequence). The CDR3 contains 17 residues. CDR3 coding DNA: TGTGCCAGCAGCTTATTTCTTGGGGGCCTGAGCGATCAGCCCCAGCATTTT. Translated, it gives CASSLFLGGLSDQPQHF.

V is TRBV24-1 and J is TRBJ2-3; D is undetermined. Trimming shortened V by 2 bases and J by 6 bases, and 8 bases separated the two germline ends. Germline-derived CDR1 and CDR2 are KGHDR and SFDVKD. This CDR3 region has 13 residues. CDR3 DNA sequence: TGTGCCACCAGTGATTCGGGTTCGGATACGCAGTATTTT. It specifies CATSDSGSDTQYF.

The chain couples TRBV5-1 to TRBJ2-7, with TRBD1 matching 10 bases. The CDR3 has 15 amino acids. The germline V gene has CDR1 SGHRS and CDR2 YFSETQ. With 1 base clipped from V and 4 bases from J, the junction kept 5 bases outside the gene matches. For the CDR3, the DNA is TGCGCCAGCAGCTTGCCCGGGACAGGGGTTTACGAGCAGTACTTC. Translated, it gives CASSLPGTGVYEQYF.

The chain recombines TRBV2 with TRBJ2-7; the D gene is possibly TRBD1 (6 bases). V was trimmed by 7 bases and J by 4 bases, leaving 11 bases between them. The germline CDR1 and CDR2 sequences are SNHLY and FYNNEI. CDR3 length: 12 amino acids. The chain's CDR3 is CASIGQLYEQYF. CDR3 sequence (DNA): TGTGCCAGCATTGGACAGCTATACGAGCAGTACTTC.